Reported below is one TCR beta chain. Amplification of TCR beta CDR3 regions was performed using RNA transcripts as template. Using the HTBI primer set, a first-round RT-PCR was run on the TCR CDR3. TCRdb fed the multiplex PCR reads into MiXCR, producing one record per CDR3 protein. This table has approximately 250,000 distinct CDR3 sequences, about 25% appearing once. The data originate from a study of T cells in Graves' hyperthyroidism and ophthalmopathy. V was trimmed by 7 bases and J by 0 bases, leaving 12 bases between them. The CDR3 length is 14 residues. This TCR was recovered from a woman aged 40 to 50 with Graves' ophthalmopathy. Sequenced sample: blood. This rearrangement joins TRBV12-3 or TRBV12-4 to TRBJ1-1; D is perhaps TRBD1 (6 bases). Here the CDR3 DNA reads TGTGCCAGCATGATGAGGGGGGTGAACACTGAAGCTTTCTTT. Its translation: CASMMRGVNTEAFF.